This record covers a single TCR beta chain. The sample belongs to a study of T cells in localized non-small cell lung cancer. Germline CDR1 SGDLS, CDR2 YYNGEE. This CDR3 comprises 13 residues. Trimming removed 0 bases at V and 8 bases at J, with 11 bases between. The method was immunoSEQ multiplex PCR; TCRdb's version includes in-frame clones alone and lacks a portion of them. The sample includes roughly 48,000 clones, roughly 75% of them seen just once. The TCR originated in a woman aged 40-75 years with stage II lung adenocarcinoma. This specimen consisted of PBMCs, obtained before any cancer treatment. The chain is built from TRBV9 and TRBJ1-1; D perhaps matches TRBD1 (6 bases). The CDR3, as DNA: TGTGCCAGCAGCGTAGCAACTGGGACAGAAGCTTTCTTT. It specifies CASSVATGTEAFF.